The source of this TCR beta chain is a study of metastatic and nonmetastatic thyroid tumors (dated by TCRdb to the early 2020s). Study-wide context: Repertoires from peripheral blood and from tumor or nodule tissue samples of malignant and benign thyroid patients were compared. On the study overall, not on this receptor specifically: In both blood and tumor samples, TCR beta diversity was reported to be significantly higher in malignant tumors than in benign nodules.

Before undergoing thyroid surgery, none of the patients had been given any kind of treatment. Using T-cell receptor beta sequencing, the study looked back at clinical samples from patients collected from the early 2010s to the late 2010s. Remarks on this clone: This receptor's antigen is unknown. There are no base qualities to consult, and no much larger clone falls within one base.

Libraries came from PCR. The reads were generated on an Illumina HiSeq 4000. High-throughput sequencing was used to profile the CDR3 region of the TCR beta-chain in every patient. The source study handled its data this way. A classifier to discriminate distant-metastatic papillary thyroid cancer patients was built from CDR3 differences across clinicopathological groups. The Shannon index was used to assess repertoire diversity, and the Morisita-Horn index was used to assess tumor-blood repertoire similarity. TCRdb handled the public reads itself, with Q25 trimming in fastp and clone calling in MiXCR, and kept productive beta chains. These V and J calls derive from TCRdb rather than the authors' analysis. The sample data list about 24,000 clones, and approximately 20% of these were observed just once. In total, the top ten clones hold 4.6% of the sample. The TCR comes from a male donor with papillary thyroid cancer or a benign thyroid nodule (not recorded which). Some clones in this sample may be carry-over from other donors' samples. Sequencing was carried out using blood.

The nucleotides are TGTGCCAGCACTTATAGGCCGCACGGCACAGACTATGGCTACACCTTC. Its product reads: CASTYRPHGTDYGYTF. The sequence links TRBV6-5 to TRBJ1-2; a confident D gene designation cannot be given. The CDR3 measures 16 amino acids from cysteine to phenylalanine. Only the CDR3 DNA stays, 48 bases, in frame from base 1. CDR1 and CDR2 are drawn from the germline V gene: MNHEY, SVGAGI. V is reduced by 7 bases and J by 3 bases, leaving a spacing of 21 bases between them.